The 29 T cell receptor beta chains reported below all come from one sample, sequenced in a study of blood T cell repertoires in COVID-19. Here immunoSEQ multiplex PCR was the method, and the copy in TCRdb shows in-frame clones only, minus some. Here the sample spans 31,000 or so clones, roughly 87% being singletons. Sequencing was done on a sample of peripheral blood. Receptors originate from an elderly man with acute or convalescent COVID-19.

The chain recombines TRBV27 with TRBJ2-2, with D possibly being TRBD2 (5 bases). Deletions cut 5 bases from V and 1 base from J, with 23 bases between. The CDR3 spans 19 residues. CDR1 and CDR2 from the germline V gene are MNHEY and SMNVEV (reference sequence). The chain's CDR3 is CASSQNPDFRAGNTGELFF. For the CDR3, the DNA is TGTGCCAGCAGTCAAAACCCCGACTTTCGTGCGGGGAACACCGGGGAGCTGTTTTTT.

By share, this clone counts as medium-sized. The rearrangement links TRBV24-1 to TRBJ1-5, with D perhaps TRBD1 (5 bases). CDR3 length equals 14 residues. Germline loops: CDR1 KGHDR, CDR2 SFDVKD. Trimming stripped 5 bases from V and 1 base from J, with 8 bases between. CDR3 nucleotides: TGTGCCACCAGTGGGTGGGGCAGCAATCAGCCCCAGCATTTT. This translates into CATSGWGSNQPQHF.

V and J are TRBV19 and TRBJ1-1; D perhaps matches TRBD1 (6 bases). V lost 7 bases, J lost 5 bases, and 14 bases lay in between. The CDR3 consists of 13 residues. In germline, CDR1 is LNHDA, CDR2 SQIVND (reference sequence). CDR3 amino acids: CASTLTGRTEAFF. CDR3 sequence (DNA): TGTGCCAGTACACTTACAGGGCGGACTGAAGCTTTCTTT.

The gene calls are TRBV5-1 and TRBJ2-7, with a weak D call TRBD1 (6 bases). CDR1 and CDR2 from the germline V gene are SGHRS and YFSETQ. CDR3 length: 13 residues. Trimming took 4 bases from V and 1 from J, leaving 9 bases between them. The CDR3: CASSRQESYEQYF. The CDR3 DNA is TGCGCCAGCAGCCGACAGGAGTCCTACGAGCAGTACTTC.

As regards this clone: This specimen includes other DNA sequences encoding the same CDR3. The chain couples TRBV30 to TRBJ1-2; 7 nucleotides align to TRBD1. J gave up 4 bases and V 2 bases, and 4 bases lay outside the gene matches. The CDR3 has 13 amino acids. Germline CDR1 is GTSNPN and CDR2 is SVGIG (reference sequence). The CDR3: CAWSRDRPYGYTF. In DNA form, the CDR3 reads TGTGCCTGGAGTCGGGACAGACCCTATGGCTACACCTTC.

The gene calls are TRBV25-1 and TRBJ2-1, with 8 bases fitting TRBD1. Germline V lookup: CDR1 MGHDK, CDR2 SYGVNS. The CDR3 consists of 16 residues. V lost 4 bases, J lost 7 bases, and 12 bases stayed unmatched. In DNA form, the CDR3 reads TGTGCCAGCAGTGTCAACAGGGGGGCTGAATGGAATGAGCAGTTCTTC. It yields the protein CASSVNRGAEWNEQFF.

The sample holds one count of this clone. The chain carries TRBV5-5 and TRBJ2-3, with TRBD2 identical over 8 bases. The germline V gene encodes CDR1 SGHKS and CDR2 YYEKEE (reference sequence). V lost 0 bases and J lost 3; bases outside the gene matches: 12. The CDR3 length is 18 residues. In DNA form, the CDR3 reads TGTGCCAGCAGCTTGGCCTCGGGAGGGCCGGGGAATACAGATACGCAGTATTTT. It is translated as CASSLASGGPGNTDTQYF.

The V call is TRBV7-9, the J call TRBJ2-1; 9 positions match TRBD2. The CDR3 spans 19 residues. The ends lost 3 bases at V and 7 bases at J; junction bases unmatched: 19. Germline values: CDR1 SEHNR, CDR2 FQNEAQ (reference sequence). The CDR3 loop reads CASSFWVAGAPKKVNEQFF. CDR3 DNA: TGTGCCAGCAGCTTTTGGGTAGCGGGAGCCCCGAAGAAAGTTAATGAGCAGTTCTTC.

The V call is TRBV2, the J call TRBJ1-1; 7 bases match TRBD1. This CDR3 has 14 amino acids. The ends lost 3 bases at V and 3 bases at J; junction bases unmatched: 4. Germline V gives CDR1 SNHLY, CDR2 FYNNEI. CDR3 in amino acids: CASSEGQRYTEAFF. The CDR3 region has the DNA TGTGCCAGCAGTGAGGGACAGAGATACACTGAAGCTTTCTTT.

The V gene is TRBV28, the J gene TRBJ2-5; perhaps TRBD1 as D (6 bases). From germline, CDR1 is MDHEN and CDR2 SYDVKM. There are 14 residues in the CDR3. Trimming took 4 bases from V and 2 from J, leaving 11 bases between them. The DNA of the CDR3 is TGTGCCAGCAGTTCTCCGGACAGACAAGAGACCCAGTACTTC. Protein product: CASSSPDRQETQYF.

This clone turned up a few times. J is TRBJ2-5 and V is TRBV11-3; D is perhaps TRBD1 (5 bases). Germline CDR1 SGHNT, CDR2 YENEEA. This CDR3 contains 15 residues. Between the trimmed V and J ends, which lost 1 base and 2 bases, there was a span of 11 bases. The CDR3 bases are TGTGCCAGCAGCTTAGGCGGCAGGGATCAAGAGACCCAGTACTTC. Protein: CASSLGGRDQETQYF.

The chain links TRBV5-1 to TRBJ1-5; the D gene is possibly TRBD1 (6 bases). CDR3 length: 16 amino acids. Germline V lookup: CDR1 SGHRS, CDR2 YFSETQ. V was trimmed by 0 bases and J by 2 bases, leaving 12 bases between them. CDR3 in amino acids: CASSLDGGGGNQPQHF. In nucleotides, the CDR3 is TGCGCCAGCAGCTTGGATGGGGGCGGAGGCAATCAGCCCCAGCATTTT.

The chain links TRBV11-2 to TRBJ2-7, with unresolved D. The length of the CDR3 is 15 residues. Germline loops: CDR1 SGHAT, CDR2 FQNNGV. V was cut by 5 bases and J by 5 bases, with 19 bases left in between. In nucleotides, the CDR3 is TGTGCCAGCAGCCGTAATCCTGGCATTTCCGACGAGCAGTACTTC. Translated, it gives CASSRNPGISDEQYF.

This clone was counted a few times. The V and J genes are TRBV11-2 and TRBJ1-5; D not resolved. The CDR3 spans 13 residues. V was trimmed by 4 bases and J by 8 bases, leaving 12 bases between them. The germline gives CDR1 SGHAT, CDR2 FQNNGV. The DNA for the CDR3 is TGTGCCAGCAGCTACACCTACCAGGAGCCCCAGCATTTT. Its protein is CASSYTYQEPQHF.

The CDR3 region is CASRTGTSPLHF. The CDR3 DNA reads as TGTGCCAGCAGGACAGGGACGTCACCCCTCCACTTT. The V gene is TRBV6-5, the J gene TRBJ1-6, with 7 nucleotides matching TRBD1. The germline V gene encodes CDR1 MNHEY and CDR2 SVGAGI. The CDR3 extends over 12 amino acids. V trimming: 6 bases; J trimming: 10 bases; junction bases outside the gene matches: 3.

The gene calls are TRBV4-2 and TRBJ2-1, with 9 bases aligning to TRBD2. The V gene end was trimmed by 2 bases and the J gene end by 4 bases; junction bases not matched to a gene: 6. This CDR3 is built from 16 residues. Germline V gives CDR1 LGHNA, CDR2 YNFKEQ. This CDR3 is CASSQPTTSGYNEQFF. The CDR3 DNA reads TGTGCCAGCAGCCAACCAACGACTAGCGGTTACAATGAGCAGTTCTTC.

The chain recombines TRBV13 with TRBJ2-4; 9 bases fit TRBD1. Per germline, CDR1 PRHDT and CDR2 FYEKMQ (reference sequence). This CDR3 region has 16 residues. Germline trimming cut 3 bases from V and 1 base from J; bases unmatched to any gene: 4. The CDR3 region is CASSFNRGPAKNIQYF. Here the CDR3 DNA reads TGTGCCAGCAGCTTTAACAGGGGGCCGGCCAAAAACATTCAGTACTTC.

This sequence joins TRBV5-6 and TRBJ1-2, with D possibly TRBD1 on 6 matching bases. V lost 4 bases to trimming and J lost 5 bases, with 21 bases between them. This CDR3 is built from 16 residues. Germline lookup yields CDR1 SGHDT and CDR2 YYEEEE. CDR3 amino acids: CASSPQGSGGPYGYTF. CDR3 DNA sequence: TGTGCCAGCAGCCCCCAGGGGAGCGGGGGCCCTTATGGCTACACCTTC.

The chain employs TRBV2 and TRBJ1-4, with D perhaps matching TRBD1 (5 bases). Trimming took 5 bases from V and 0 from J, leaving 10 bases between them. Germline V gene lookup returns CDR1 SNHLY and CDR2 FYNNEI. The CDR3 totals 15 residues. The CDR3, as DNA: TGTGCCAGCAGTTATGACAGTGCAACTAATGAAAAACTGTTTTTT. This sequence encodes CASSYDSATNEKLFF.

V gene TRBV5-1 combines with J gene TRBJ1-1, with 7 bases identical to TRBD1. Germline V gives CDR1 SGHRS, CDR2 YFSETQ. Trimming removed 2 bases from V and 0 bases from J; junction bases left unmatched: 13. The CDR3 consists of 18 residues. The CDR3 nucleotides read TGCGCCAGCAGCTTCCGGGACAGCATGTTTACTATGAACACTGAAGCTTTCTTT. It encodes CASSFRDSMFTMNTEAFF. The full variable domain, in which reference TRBV5-1 and TRBJ1-1 provide the parts outside the CDR3, is KAGVTQTPRYLIKTRGQQVTLSCSPISGHRSVSWYQQTPGQGLQFLFEYFSETQRNKGNFPGRFSGRQFSNSRSEMNVSTLELGDSALYLCASSFRDSMFTMNTEAFFGQGTRLTVV.

V and J are TRBV2 and TRBJ1-4, with 9 bases identical to TRBD1. The CDR3 extends over 16 amino acids. J lost 8 bases, V lost 2 bases, and 9 bases had no gene match. Germline CDR1 and CDR2: SNHLY and FYNNEI. The CDR3 DNA is TGTGCCAGCAGTGAACAGGGACAGGGTCGCGTGGAAAAACTGTTTTTT. It yields the protein CASSEQGQGRVEKLFF.

J is TRBJ1-5 and V is TRBV28, with 9 positions matching TRBD1. The CDR3 is made up of 12 amino acids. Germline V CDR1 and CDR2: MDHEN, SYDVKM. Losses at the gene ends were 1 base for V and 15 bases for J; bases not matched to a gene: 4. CDR3 amino acids: CASSLSWDRVHF. The CDR3 coding sequence is TGTGCCAGCAGTTTATCCTGGGACAGGGTGCATTTT.

The V gene is TRBV5-1, the J gene TRBJ1-5; D possibly corresponds to TRBD1 (5 bases). There are 16 residues in the CDR3. Germline CDR1 and CDR2: SGHRS and YFSETQ. V was clipped by 0 bases and J by 3 bases, with 13 bases between them. The CDR3, as DNA: TGCGCCAGCAGCTTGGGGGGCAGTTCGAACAATCAGCCCCAGCATTTT. This gives the protein CASSLGGSSNNQPQHF.

The rearrangement uses TRBV29-1 and TRBJ1-6; weak D call: TRBD1 (6 bases). Trimming pared 6 bases from V and 9 bases from J, leaving 15 bases between. The germline gives CDR1 SQVTM, CDR2 ANQGSEA. The length of the CDR3 is 13 residues. The chain's CDR3 is CSVAVGASSPLHF. The CDR3 bases are TGCAGCGTGGCGGTGGGGGCGAGTTCACCCCTCCACTTT.

The gene calls are TRBV5-8 and TRBJ2-2; the match to TRBD1 covers 7 bases. The CDR3 has 14 residues. V was pared by 1 base and J by 7 bases, with 4 bases of the junction left unmatched. The germline V gene has CDR1 SGHTS and CDR2 YDEGEE. The CDR3 region is CASSLSQGVGELFF. CDR3 nucleotide sequence: TGTGCCAGCAGCTTGTCGCAGGGGGTCGGGGAGCTGTTTTTT.

The chain combines TRBV3-1 (or the pseudogene TRBV3-2) with TRBJ2-7, with 11 bases that match TRBD2. From germline, CDR1 is LGHDT and CDR2 YNNKEL (reference sequence). The CDR3 covers 18 residues. The J segment lost 1 base and the V segment lost 0 bases, leaving 8 bases of the junction unmatched. CDR3 DNA: TGTGCCAGCAGCCAAGATCTGGTAGGGACTAGCGGTTCCTACGAGCAGTACTTC. Encoded protein: CASSQDLVGTSGSYEQYF.

The CDR3, as DNA: TGTGCCAGCAGTTTCTCCCGGGACAGCTATAGCACAGATACGCAGTATTTT. Protein sequence: CASSFSRDSYSTDTQYF. The chain uses TRBV27 and TRBJ2-3; 7 bases match TRBD1. CDR3 length: 17 amino acids. The V gene's germline CDR1 is MNHEY and CDR2 SMNVEV (reference sequence). J gave up 0 bases and V 3 bases, and 9 bases lay outside the gene matches.

The chain has TRBV10-3 and TRBJ1-1, with 10 positions matching TRBD1. Germline V CDR1 and CDR2: ENHRY, SYGVKD. The V segment lost 4 bases and the J segment 4 bases; nucleotides outside the gene matches: 12. The CDR3 extends over 17 amino acids. CDR3: CAISARQGARSSTEAFF. The CDR3 nucleotides are TGTGCCATCAGTGCGAGACAGGGGGCACGCTCCAGCACTGAAGCTTTCTTT.

V and J are TRBV7-2 and TRBJ2-7, with 8 bases matching TRBD2. J was trimmed by 4 bases and V by 5 bases; bases with no gene match: 13. CDR3 length equals 16 residues. Germline CDR1 SGHTA, CDR2 FQGNSA. The CDR3 protein is CASSPYGAGDQYEQYF. For the CDR3, the DNA is TGTGCCAGCAGCCCGTACGGAGCGGGAGATCAATACGAGCAGTACTTC.